The next 25 T cell receptor beta chains were all read from a single sample in a study of shared clonotypes between healthy human individuals. In the naive CD8 group, cells lacked CD45RO and were positively selected for CCR7, so terminally differentiated effector memory CD45RA+ cells were left out. Data came from immunoSEQ multiplex PCR; TCRdb stores just in-frame clones and leaves some out. The sample lists about 2 million clones, roughly 95% occurring once. The source material was naive CD8+ T cells sorted from blood. These receptor sequences come from a man younger than 35 in good health.

The chain combines TRBV9 with TRBJ2-1; D unclear. The CDR3 has 15 amino acids. Between the trimmed V and J ends, which lost 0 bases and 5 bases, there was a span of 12 bases. Germline values: CDR1 SGDLS, CDR2 YYNGEE. In DNA form, the CDR3 reads TGTGCCAGCAGCGTAGGAGCAGGAAGGGACAATGAGCAGTTCTTC. Translation gives CASSVGAGRDNEQFF. The complete variable domain, with remaining parts taken from reference TRBV9 and TRBJ2-1, reads DSGVTQTPKHLITATGQRVTLRCSPRSGDLSVYWYQQSLDQGLQFLIQYYNGEERAKGNILERFSAQQFPDLHSELNLSSLELGDSALYFCASSVGAGRDNEQFFGPGTRLTVL.

This chain connects TRBV19 to TRBJ1-2, with 9 bases aligning to TRBD1. The germline V gene has CDR1 LNHDA and CDR2 SQIVND (reference sequence). The CDR3 has 14 residues. V trimming: 6 bases; J trimming: 5 bases; junction bases outside the gene matches: 7. CDR3 coding DNA: TGTGCCAGTAGACCCGGGACAGGGCGATATGGCTACACCTTC. Protein sequence: CASRPGTGRYGYTF.

V is TRBV4-1 and J is TRBJ1-1; D call uncertain. Germline values: CDR1 MGHRA, CDR2 YSYEKL. This CDR3 contains 16 residues. V gave up 1 base and J gave up 0 bases, with 12 bases separating them. The DNA of the CDR3 is TGCGCCAGCAGCCAAGTACGGGGTGCCCTGAACACTGAAGCTTTCTTT. Residues: CASSQVRGALNTEAFF.

The chain couples TRBV7-9 to TRBJ2-7; D gene uncertain. Trimming took off 5 bases at V and 4 bases at J, with 12 bases between the two ends. Germline V gives CDR1 SEHNR, CDR2 FQNEAQ (reference sequence). This CDR3 comprises 13 residues. DNA of the CDR3: TGTGCCAGCAGCCTACCGACGGATTACGAGCAGTACTTC. Amino acids: CASSLPTDYEQYF.

The V call is TRBV2, the J call TRBJ2-7; no reliable D call. This CDR3 contains 13 residues. V was cut by 4 bases and J by 5 bases, with 12 bases left in between. Germline values: CDR1 SNHLY, CDR2 FYNNEI. The CDR3 coding sequence is TGTGCCAGCAGTGGCCCCACAGAGGACGAGCAGTACTTC. It encodes CASSGPTEDEQYF.

This sequence joins TRBV7-9 and TRBJ2-7; 8 bases are a match to TRBD1. J was trimmed by 3 bases and V by 5 bases; bases with no gene match: 9. The CDR3 is 15 amino acids. Per germline, CDR1 SEHNR and CDR2 FQNEAQ (reference sequence). Here the CDR3 reads CASSPDRGRGYEQYF. CDR3 coding DNA: TGTGCCAGCAGCCCCGACAGGGGAAGGGGCTACGAGCAGTACTTC. The full variable domain, rest sourced from reference TRBV7-9 and TRBJ2-7, is DTGVSQNPRHKITKRGQNVTFRCDPISEHNRLYWYRQTLGQGPEFLTYFQNEAQLEKSRLLSDRFSAERPKGSFSTLEIQRTEQGDSAMYLCASSPDRGRGYEQYFGPGTRLTVT.

The genes are TRBV27 and TRBJ1-1; D might be TRBD1 (5 bases). V was cut by 3 bases and J by 7 bases, with 12 bases left in between. The germline gives CDR1 MNHEY, CDR2 SMNVEV (reference sequence). The CDR3 runs to 13 residues. CDR3 nucleotide sequence: TGTGCCAGCAGTTTGGGGCCGCCTAATGAAGCTTTCTTT. Its translation: CASSLGPPNEAFF.

The V gene is TRBV5-6, the J gene TRBJ1-2; 10 nucleotides agree with TRBD1. This CDR3 region has 14 residues. The V gene's germline CDR1 is SGHDT and CDR2 YYEEEE. V was clipped by 4 bases and J by 3 bases; unmatched bases: 3. The CDR3 spells CASSGQGVYYGYTF. The CDR3 region has the DNA TGTGCCAGCAGCGGACAGGGGGTATACTATGGCTACACCTTC.

The V call is TRBV4-3, the J call TRBJ2-7; possible D gene TRBD2, 6 bases. The germline V gene encodes CDR1 LGHNA and CDR2 YSLEER. The CDR3 length is 16 residues. Trimming stripped 0 bases from V and 3 bases from J, with 15 bases between. The CDR3 is CASSQEWGEAGYEQYF. CDR3 coding DNA: TGCGCCAGCAGCCAAGAATGGGGGGAGGCGGGCTACGAGCAGTACTTC.

This chain uses TRBV7-9 with TRBJ2-3; 8 positions match TRBD1. The CDR3 sequence is 15 residues long. Germline CDR1 SEHNR, CDR2 FQNEAQ (reference sequence). J was trimmed by 2 bases and V by 3 bases; bases with no gene match: 4. The CDR3 DNA follows: TGTGCCAGCAGCTTTGTTCAGGGGGCCACAGATACGCAGTATTTT. As protein: CASSFVQGATDTQYF.

This clone was found once. The chain is built from TRBV25-1 and TRBJ1-1; no definite D call. This CDR3 spans 12 amino acids. The V gene's germline CDR1 is MGHDK and CDR2 SYGVNS. V was trimmed by 5 bases and J by 1 base, leaving 5 bases between them. CDR3 residues: CASSIANTEAFF. DNA of the CDR3: TGTGCCAGCAGTATAGCGAACACTGAAGCTTTCTTT. Drawing the rest from reference TRBV25-1 and TRBJ1-1, the complete variable domain is EADIYQTPRYLVIGTGKKITLECSQTMGHDKMYWYQQDPGMELHLIHYSYGVNSTEKGDLSSESTVSRIRTEHFPLTLESARPSHTSQYLCASSIANTEAFFGQGTRLTVV.

In DNA form, the CDR3 reads TGTGCCAGCAGTTTGATGGGTGAAGGGGAGCACTATGGCTACACCTTC. It encodes CASSLMGEGEHYGYTF. The chain couples TRBV28 to TRBJ1-2, with TRBD1 as a possible D gene (5 bases). Trimming stripped 3 bases from V and 3 bases from J, with 17 bases between. The CDR3 is 16 amino acids. CDR1 MDHEN and CDR2 SYDVKM come from the germline V gene.

The J gene is TRBJ2-7, the V gene TRBV7-9; no definite D call. V lost 5 bases and J lost 3, with 23 bases in between. The CDR3 runs to 17 residues. Germline V lookup: CDR1 SEHNR, CDR2 FQNEAQ (reference sequence). The CDR3 spells CASSPASFGLSSYEQYF. As DNA, the CDR3 is TGTGCCAGCAGCCCTGCTTCTTTTGGGCTCTCGAGCTACGAGCAGTACTTC.

The chain combines TRBV7-9 with TRBJ2-7; TRBD2 matches at 7 bases. The CDR3 contains 15 residues. V trimming: 4 bases; J trimming: 0 bases; junction bases outside the gene matches: 6. Germline V gives CDR1 SEHNR, CDR2 FQNEAQ (reference sequence). Written as DNA, the CDR3 is TGTGCCAGCAGCTCCTACGGGGGGTACTCCTACGAGCAGTACTTC. It encodes CASSSYGGYSYEQYF.

A note on this clone: The same CDR3 can be traced to other DNA sequences in this sample. J is TRBJ2-3 and V is TRBV27; 11 bases map to TRBD1. Germline CDR1 and CDR2: MNHEY and SMNVEV (reference sequence). Losses at the gene ends were 1 base for V and 3 bases for J; bases not matched to a gene: 3. The CDR3 has 16 amino acids. CDR3 sequence reads: CASSLLGTGGTDTQYF. CDR3 sequence (DNA): TGTGCCAGCAGTTTATTAGGGACAGGGGGGACAGATACGCAGTATTTT.

This chain's CDR3 is CASSCTTYSNQPQHF. CDR3 nucleotide sequence: TGTGCCAGCAGCTGTACCACTTATAGCAATCAGCCCCAGCATTTT. This sequence joins TRBV11-3 and TRBJ1-5; D ambiguous. Germline V CDR1 and CDR2: SGHNT, YENEEA. CDR3 length: 15 residues. V was clipped by 4 bases and J by 0 bases, with 10 bases between them. The variable domain in full, with the rest retrieved from reference TRBV11-3 and TRBJ1-5, is EAGVVQSPRYKIIEKKQPVAFWCNPISGHNTLYWYLQNLGQGPELLIRYENEEAVDDSQLPKDRFSAERLKGVDSTLKIQPAELGDSAVYLCASSCTTYSNQPQHFGDGTRLSIL.

This clone was picked up one time. The chain recombines TRBV27 with TRBJ2-3; 10 bases match TRBD2. V lost 3 bases and J lost 2; bases outside the gene matches: 5. This CDR3 has 16 amino acids. Germline V gives CDR1 MNHEY, CDR2 SMNVEV (reference sequence). The CDR3 region has the DNA TGTGCCAGCAGTTTGGTAGCGGGGGGCCCCACAGATACGCAGTATTTT. Residues: CASSLVAGGPTDTQYF.

This clone was detected only once. The chain links TRBV6-5 to TRBJ2-5; perhaps TRBD1 as D (6 bases). With the DNA end fitting TRBJ2-7 better, the J assignment may be wrong. This CDR3 comprises 15 residues. Germline values: CDR1 MNHEY, CDR2 SVGAGI. The CDR3 protein is CASSTPGQGYYEQYF. DNA for the CDR3: TGTGCCAGCAGCACACCGGGACAAGGGTACTACGAGCAGTACTTC.

This sequence joins TRBV4-1 and TRBJ1-3; no reliable D call. This CDR3 has 12 amino acids. The germline gives CDR1 MGHRA, CDR2 YSYEKL. The V end lost 2 bases, the J end lost 4 bases, and 3 bases lay between the germline ends. The CDR3 reads CASSQIGNTIYF. CDR3 coding DNA: TGCGCCAGCAGCCAAATAGGAAACACCATATATTTT.

The genes are TRBV11-2 and TRBJ1-6; 8 positions match TRBD1. Looked up from germline, CDR1 is SGHAT and CDR2 is FQNNGV. The CDR3 is made up of 15 amino acids. V was clipped by 5 bases and J by 11 bases; unmatched bases: 11. The DNA of the CDR3 is TGTGCCAGCAGCCCAGTTGGACAGGGTTCGCCACCCCTCCACTTT. As protein: CASSPVGQGSPPLHF.

This chain connects TRBV10-3 to TRBJ2-7; 8 positions agree with TRBD1. Germline values: CDR1 ENHRY, CDR2 SYGVKD. Unmatched junction bases numbered 7, after V lost 9 bases and J lost 6 bases. The CDR3 covers 12 residues. CDR3 loop: CAMGQAGIEQYF. The CDR3 DNA reads TGTGCCATGGGACAGGCGGGCATCGAGCAGTACTTC.

The chain joins TRBV10-1 to TRBJ2-1, with 13 bases that match TRBD2. Germline-derived CDR1 and CDR2 are WNHNN and SYGVQD (reference sequence). CDR3 size: 15 residues. Unmatched junction bases numbered 9, after V lost 10 bases and J lost 6 bases. The CDR3 region is CAISTGTSGTNEQFF. In nucleotides, the CDR3 is TGCGCCATCTCAACCGGGACTAGCGGGACCAATGAGCAGTTCTTC.

The gene calls are TRBV27 and TRBJ2-3; D possibly corresponds to TRBD1 (6 bases). The CDR3 consists of 15 residues. V was trimmed by 10 bases and J by 3 bases, leaving 20 bases between them. Germline values: CDR1 MNHEY, CDR2 SMNVEV (reference sequence). The CDR3 loop is CATQTSLGATDTQYF. The CDR3 coding sequence is TGTGCCACCCAGACCTCCCTGGGGGCGACAGATACGCAGTATTTT.

The V call is TRBV6-1, the J call TRBJ2-1, with TRBD2 as a possible D gene (5 bases). The CDR3 is 15 residues long. V was clipped by 6 bases and J by 8 bases, with 20 bases between them. The germline CDR1 and CDR2 sequences are MNHNS and SASEGT. CDR3 sequence reads: CASSEPASQYYEQFF. The CDR3 DNA reads TGTGCCAGCAGCGAACCCGCTAGCCAATACTATGAGCAGTTCTTC.

V is TRBV5-1 and J is TRBJ2-7, with TRBD2 matching 9 bases. Germline V gene sequence: CDR1 SGHRS, CDR2 YFSETQ. With 8 bases clipped from V and 5 bases from J, the junction kept 8 bases outside the gene matches. There are 13 residues in the CDR3. The CDR3 protein is CASAASGDHEQYF. CDR3 sequence (DNA): TGCGCCAGTGCGGCTAGCGGGGACCACGAGCAGTACTTC.